This T cell receptor beta chain comes out of a study of shared clonotypes between healthy human individuals. V lost 0 bases and J 8 bases, leaving 7 bases between the germline ends. Germline V gene sequence: CDR1 SGHTA, CDR2 FQGTGA. The CDR3 runs 13 residues. Assay: immunoSEQ multiplex PCR; the TCRdb copy retains only in-frame clones and omits some. The repertoire holds 2 million to 3 million clones, with 80% to 95% as singletons. Sequences were obtained from naive CD4+ T cells from PBMCs. Subset described: CD45RA+ positively selected. The receptor was derived from a man between 18 and 29 years old in good health. Some clones in this sample may be carry-over from other donors' samples. This chain connects TRBV7-3 to TRBJ1-4, with D possibly matching TRBD1 (5 bases). CDR3: CASSLTWGEKLFF. Written as DNA, the CDR3 is TGTGCCAGCAGCTTAACATGGGGGGAAAAACTGTTTTTT. Based on the CDR3 plus reference TRBV7-3 and TRBJ1-4, the full variable domain is GAGVSQTPSNKVTEKGKYVELRCDPISGHTALYWYRQSLGQGPEFLIYFQGTGAADDSGLPNDRFFAVRPEGSVSTLKIQRTERGDSAVYLCASSLTWGEKLFFGSGTQLSVL.